Listed here are 7 T cell receptor beta chains from one sample, sequenced in a study of T-cell memory formation after mild COVID-19. TCRdb itself ran the 5' RACE reads through MiXCR, one entry per CDR3 protein. The profile covers more than 300,000 distinct CDR3 sequences, with roughly an eighth appearing a single time and roughly a fifth taken by the ten largest. The sample was PBMCs or a T cell subset sorted from them (not recorded which). Receptor source: a man aged 18 to 30 who had mild COVID-19 (a few samples of this study predate the infection). Cell type and time point are not known.

This clonotype was observed a few times. V and J are TRBV4-2 and TRBJ2-7; perhaps TRBD1 as D (6 bases). This CDR3 has 14 amino acids. Germline CDR1 reads LGHNA; CDR2 reads YNFKEQ. Trimming removed 4 bases at V and 2 bases at J, with 12 bases between. The CDR3 spells CASSRHGQTYEQYF. The CDR3, as DNA: TGTGCCAGCAGCCGACATGGACAGACCTACGAGCAGTACTTC.

At least ten counts were recorded for this clonotype. The chain carries TRBV12-3 or TRBV12-4 and TRBJ2-7; TRBD2 aligns across 9 bases. This CDR3 region has 15 residues. Germline trimming cut 7 bases from V and 1 base from J; bases unmatched to any gene: 8. The CDR3 sequence is CASTSGTSRSYEQYF. For the CDR3, the DNA is TGTGCCAGCACCTCCGGGACTAGCAGATCCTACGAGCAGTACTTC.

V and J are TRBV24-1 and TRBJ2-1; D is perhaps TRBD1 (6 bases). The CDR3 sequence is 16 residues long. Germline V gene sequence: CDR1 KGHDR, CDR2 SFDVKD. The V end was cut by 7 bases, the J end by 5 bases, with 20 bases between. This CDR3 reads CATSPQGWGQNNEQFF. The CDR3 DNA follows: TGTGCCACCAGCCCCCAGGGATGGGGGCAAAACAATGAGCAGTTCTTC.

The rearrangement joins TRBV10-3 to TRBJ2-5, with D maybe TRBD2 (5 bases). In germline, CDR1 is ENHRY, CDR2 SYGVKD. V was trimmed by 7 bases and J by 5 bases, leaving 17 bases between them. The CDR3 is made up of 14 amino acids. As DNA, the CDR3 is TGTGCCATCACCGGGGAGCCTCATGGGGAGACCCAGTACTTC. Protein product: CAITGEPHGETQYF.

The chain links TRBV12-3 or TRBV12-4 to TRBJ2-3; TRBD1 might be the D (6 bases). V was pared by 7 bases and J by 0 bases, with 14 bases between. The CDR3 contains 15 residues. CDR3 sequence: CASTLVGASTDTQYF. CDR3 bases: TGTGCCAGCACCTTAGTGGGGGCTAGCACAGATACGCAGTATTTT.

A few counts support this clonotype. V and J are TRBV6-2 or TRBV6-3 and TRBJ2-2; 14 nucleotides match TRBD2. The CDR3 length is 18 residues. Germline V gene data show CDR1 as MNHEY and CDR2 as SVGEGT. V lost 2 bases to trimming and J lost 2 bases; unmatched junction nucleotides: 4. The CDR3: CASSYGGLAGANTGELFF. In nucleotides, the CDR3 is TGTGCCAGCAGTTACGGGGGACTAGCGGGGGCTAACACCGGGGAGCTGTTTTTT.

This clonotype was seen only a few times. The V call is TRBV4-2, the J call TRBJ2-1; 7 bases are a match to TRBD2. The CDR3 has 18 amino acids. Losses at the gene ends were 0 bases for V and 2 bases for J; bases not matched to a gene: 10. The V gene's germline CDR1 is LGHNA and CDR2 YNFKEQ. The CDR3 DNA sequence: TGTGCCAGCAGCCAAGATGGGGGGGACTCAACCACCTACAATGAGCAGTTCTTC. This translates into CASSQDGGDSTTYNEQFF.